This TCR beta chain was identified in a study of blood T cell repertoires in COVID-19. CDR3 length: 13 residues. Trimming took 8 bases from V and 8 from J, leaving 13 bases between them. The V gene's germline CDR1 is KGHSH and CDR2 LQKENI. Sequencing used immunoSEQ multiplex PCR; TCRdb keeps in-frame clones, though not all of them. The data hold 400,000 or so clones, with 90% observed a single time. The chain employs TRBV18 and TRBJ1-6, with D unresolved. This TCR was sampled from a man aged 18 to 29 who had recovered from COVID-19. The sequenced sample consisted of PBMCs or T cells enriched from blood (not recorded which). Here the CDR3 DNA reads TGTGCCAGCCGTGAGGGTTGGGATTCACCCCTCCACTTT. Its protein product is CASREGWDSPLHF.